Listed below are T cell receptor beta chains from one sample, sequenced in a study of control samples from healthy donors and cancer patients. TCRdb's table, derived via immunoSEQ multiplex PCR, lists solely in-frame clones and lacks some. The data show about 130,000 clones, more than 80% seen once. The sample taken for sequencing was blood. The receptors originated from a man aged 18 to 30 in good health. Both conserved end residues are part of each CDR3. Each record gives: J gene, V gene, D gene, CDR3 protein. A D gene is named only where the DNA matches it firmly.

>TRBJ2-5|TRBV11-2|NA
CASSLEGSGKETQYF
>TRBJ1-1|TRBV12-3/TRBV12-4|NA
CASSLPGNTEAFF
>TRBJ2-3|TRBV6-2/TRBV6-3|NA
CASSRLRDETDTQYF
>TRBJ1-2|TRBV6-5|NA
CASSPPVVGGYTF
>TRBJ1-3|TRBV5-1|NA
CASSLAGLGNTIYF
>TRBJ1-4|TRBV11-2|NA
CASSLRGGGEKLFF
>TRBJ2-5|TRBV11-2|NA
CASSLAGKETQYF
>TRBJ2-3|TRBV29-1|NA
CSVDRGASTDTQYF
>TRBJ2-5|TRBV11-2|TRBD2
CASSWVAGDQETQYF
>TRBJ2-3|TRBV7-2|NA
CASSHAGQVTDTQYF
>TRBJ2-7|TRBV18|NA
CASSSDYEQYF
>TRBJ1-3|TRBV28|NA
CASSQTDSGNTIYF
>TRBJ2-7|TRBV5-1|NA
CASSSIYEQYF
>TRBJ2-7|TRBV10-3|NA
CAISDKGISYEQYF
>TRBJ2-1|TRBV2|NA
CASSMYNEQFF
>TRBJ1-1|TRBV7-9|NA
CASSLELNTEAFF
>TRBJ2-2|TRBV9|TRBD2
CASSGLAGNTGELFF
>TRBJ1-1|TRBV12-3/TRBV12-4|NA
CASSLKGTEAFF
>TRBJ1-5|TRBV6-5|NA
CASSPGVLSNQPQHF
>TRBJ1-1|TRBV28|NA
CASSDRRLYTEAFF
>TRBJ1-5|TRBV28|TRBD1
CASSLGQGASQPQHF
>TRBJ2-3|TRBV5-1|NA
CASSSSFSTDTQYF
>TRBJ2-1|TRBV5-1|TRBD1
CASSWGGQGLNEQFF
>TRBJ2-7|TRBV28|TRBD2
CASSFLSGGAREQYF
>TRBJ1-1|TRBV7-9|NA
CASSSAGDTGRTEAFF
>TRBJ2-1|TRBV2|NA
CASSLSGGDEQFF
>TRBJ2-1|TRBV19|TRBD2
CASSTTGLAGGIYNEQFF
>TRBJ2-1|TRBV13|TRBD2
CASSLDGLAGEGVEQFF
>TRBJ2-1|TRBV18|TRBD2
CASSPFTGTNINNEQFF